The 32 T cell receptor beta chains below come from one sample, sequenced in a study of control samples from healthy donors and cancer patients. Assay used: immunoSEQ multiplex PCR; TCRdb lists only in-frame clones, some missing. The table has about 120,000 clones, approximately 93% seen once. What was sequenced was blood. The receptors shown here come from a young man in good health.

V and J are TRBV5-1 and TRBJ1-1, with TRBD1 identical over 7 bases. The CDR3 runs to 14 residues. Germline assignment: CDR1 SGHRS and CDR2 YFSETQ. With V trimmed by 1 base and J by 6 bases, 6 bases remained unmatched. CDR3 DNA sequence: TGCGCCAGCAGCTTGTGGGCAGGGGGAGCTGAAGCTTTCTTT. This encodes CASSLWAGGAEAFF.

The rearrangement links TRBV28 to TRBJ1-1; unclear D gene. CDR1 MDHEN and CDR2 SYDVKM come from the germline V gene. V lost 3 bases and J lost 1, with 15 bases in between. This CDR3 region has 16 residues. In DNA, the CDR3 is TGTGCCAGCAGTTTTGCACCTAAAGCCGCGAACACTGAAGCTTTCTTT. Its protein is CASSFAPKAANTEAFF.

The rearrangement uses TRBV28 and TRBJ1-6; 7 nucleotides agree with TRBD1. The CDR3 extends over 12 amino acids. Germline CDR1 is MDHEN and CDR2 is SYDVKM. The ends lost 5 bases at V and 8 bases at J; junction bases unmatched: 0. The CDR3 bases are TGTGCCAGCAGTCAGGGGGATTCACCCCTCCACTTT. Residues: CASSQGDSPLHF.

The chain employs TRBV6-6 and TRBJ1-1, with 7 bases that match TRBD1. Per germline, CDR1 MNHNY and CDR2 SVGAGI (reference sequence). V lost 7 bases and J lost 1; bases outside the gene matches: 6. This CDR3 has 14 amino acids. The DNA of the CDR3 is TGTGCCAGCATTGCCGGGACAGCGAACACTGAAGCTTTCTTT. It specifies CASIAGTANTEAFF.

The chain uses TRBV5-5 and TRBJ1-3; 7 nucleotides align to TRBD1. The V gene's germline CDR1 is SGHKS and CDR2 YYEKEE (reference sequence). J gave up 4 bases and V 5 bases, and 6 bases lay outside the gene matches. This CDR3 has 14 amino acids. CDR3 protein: CASSVLGQGNTIYF. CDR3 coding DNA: TGTGCCAGCAGTGTGTTGGGACAGGGAAACACCATATATTTT.

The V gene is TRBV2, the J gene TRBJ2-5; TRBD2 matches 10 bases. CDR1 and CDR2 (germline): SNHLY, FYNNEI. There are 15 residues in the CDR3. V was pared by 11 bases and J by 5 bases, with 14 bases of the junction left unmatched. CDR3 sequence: CADHERGGGSETQYF. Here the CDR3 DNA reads TGTGCCGACCACGAGCGGGGGGGCGGGAGCGAGACCCAGTACTTC. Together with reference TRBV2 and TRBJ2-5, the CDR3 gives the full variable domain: EPEVTQTPSHQVTQMGQEVILRCVPISNHLYFYWYRQILGQKVEFLVSFYNNEISEKSEIFDDQFSVERPDGSNFTLKIRSTKLEDSAMYFCADHERGGGSETQYFGPGTRLLVL.

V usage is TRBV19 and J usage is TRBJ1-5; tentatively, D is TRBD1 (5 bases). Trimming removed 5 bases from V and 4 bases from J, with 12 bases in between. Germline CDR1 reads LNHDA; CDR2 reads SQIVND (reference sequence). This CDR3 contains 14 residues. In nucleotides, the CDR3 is TGTGCCAGTAGTCCCAAGGGGATGAATCAGCCCCAGCATTTT. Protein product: CASSPKGMNQPQHF.

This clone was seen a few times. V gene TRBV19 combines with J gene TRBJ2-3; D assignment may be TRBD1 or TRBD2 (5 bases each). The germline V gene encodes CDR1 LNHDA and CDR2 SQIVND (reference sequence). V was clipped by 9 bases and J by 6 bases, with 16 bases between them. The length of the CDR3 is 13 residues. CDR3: CASSPGSGDTQYF. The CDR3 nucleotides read TGTGCCAGCAGTCCGGGATCAGGGGATACGCAGTATTTT.

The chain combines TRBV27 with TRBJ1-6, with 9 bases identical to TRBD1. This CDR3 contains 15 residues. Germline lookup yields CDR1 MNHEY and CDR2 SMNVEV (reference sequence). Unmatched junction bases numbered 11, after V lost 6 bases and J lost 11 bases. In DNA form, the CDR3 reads TGTGCCAGCAGGGTTTTTGGGACAGGGAGGACACCCCTCCACTTT. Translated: CASRVFGTGRTPLHF.

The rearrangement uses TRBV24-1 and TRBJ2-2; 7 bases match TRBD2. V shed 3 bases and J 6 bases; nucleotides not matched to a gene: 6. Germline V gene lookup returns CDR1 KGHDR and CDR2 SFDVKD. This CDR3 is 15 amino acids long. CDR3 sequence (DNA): TGTGCCACCAGTGATAGCGGGGAGGTATCCGGGGAGCTGTTTTTT. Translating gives CATSDSGEVSGELFF.

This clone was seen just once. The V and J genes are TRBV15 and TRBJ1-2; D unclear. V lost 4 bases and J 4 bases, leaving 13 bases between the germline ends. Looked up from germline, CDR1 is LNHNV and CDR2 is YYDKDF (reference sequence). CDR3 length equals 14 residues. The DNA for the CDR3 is TGTGCCACCAGCAAGAGGGTCGAGAGCTATGGCTACACCTTC. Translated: CATSKRVESYGYTF.

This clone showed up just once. The CDR3: CASSWGSGRSSYEQYF. The CDR3 DNA sequence: TGTGCCAGCAGCTGGGGTAGCGGGCGCAGCTCCTACGAGCAGTACTTC. The V and J genes are TRBV7-9 and TRBJ2-7, with 7 bases that match TRBD2. Germline CDR1 reads SEHNR; CDR2 reads FQNEAQ (reference sequence). The CDR3 consists of 16 residues. The V and J ends lost 4 bases and 0 bases, in that order; junction bases with no gene match: 9. Full variable domain (rest looked up from reference TRBV7-9 and TRBJ2-7): DTGVSQNPRHKITKRGQNVTFRCDPISEHNRLYWYRQTLGQGPEFLTYFQNEAQLEKSRLLSDRFSAERPKGSFSTLEIQRTEQGDSAMYLCASSWGSGRSSYEQYFGPGTRLTVT.

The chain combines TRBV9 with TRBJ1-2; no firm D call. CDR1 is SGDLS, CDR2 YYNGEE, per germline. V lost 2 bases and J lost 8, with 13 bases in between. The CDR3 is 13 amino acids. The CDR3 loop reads CASSVGRDRGYTF. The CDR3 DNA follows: TGTGCCAGCAGCGTTGGGAGGGATCGCGGCTACACCTTC.

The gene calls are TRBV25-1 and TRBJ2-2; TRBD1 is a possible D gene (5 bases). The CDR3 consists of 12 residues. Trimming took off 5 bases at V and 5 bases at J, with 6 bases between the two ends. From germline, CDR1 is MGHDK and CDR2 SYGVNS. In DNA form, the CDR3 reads TGTGCCAGCAGTAGGGGTACCGGGGAGCTGTTTTTT. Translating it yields CASSRGTGELFF.

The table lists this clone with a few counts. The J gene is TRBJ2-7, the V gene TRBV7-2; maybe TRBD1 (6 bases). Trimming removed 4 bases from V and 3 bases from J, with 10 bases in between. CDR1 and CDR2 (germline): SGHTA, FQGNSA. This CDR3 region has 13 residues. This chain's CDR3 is CASSSRGGYEQYV. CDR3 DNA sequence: TGTGCCAGCAGCTCTAGAGGGGGCTACGAGCAGTACGTC.

In DNA form, the CDR3 reads TGTGCCAGCAGTGATGGGGGAAGGGCTAATTCACCCCTCCACTTT. It specifies CASSDGGRANSPLHF. The rearrangement joins TRBV2 to TRBJ1-6; maybe TRBD1 (5 bases). Germline CDR1 is SNHLY and CDR2 is FYNNEI. CDR3 length: 15 residues. The germline V and J ends were trimmed by 3 bases and 6 bases, with 12 bases remaining between them.

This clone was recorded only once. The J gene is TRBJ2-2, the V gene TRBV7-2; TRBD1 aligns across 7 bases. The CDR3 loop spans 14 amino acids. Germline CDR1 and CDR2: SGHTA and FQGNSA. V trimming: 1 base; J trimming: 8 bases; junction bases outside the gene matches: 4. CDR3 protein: CASSLDSGGGELFF. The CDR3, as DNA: TGTGCCAGCAGCTTAGATTCAGGGGGAGGGGAGCTGTTTTTT.

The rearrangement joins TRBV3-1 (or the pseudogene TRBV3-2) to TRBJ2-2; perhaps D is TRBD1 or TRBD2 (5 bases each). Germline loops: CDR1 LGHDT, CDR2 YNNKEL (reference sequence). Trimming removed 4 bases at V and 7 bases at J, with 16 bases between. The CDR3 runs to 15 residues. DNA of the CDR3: TGTGCCAGCAGCCGAAATGGGGCGCGGGTCGGGGAGCTGTTTTTT. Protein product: CASSRNGARVGELFF.

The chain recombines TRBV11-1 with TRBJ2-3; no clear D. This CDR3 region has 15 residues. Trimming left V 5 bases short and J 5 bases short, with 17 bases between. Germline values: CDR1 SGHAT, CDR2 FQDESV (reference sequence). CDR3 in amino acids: CASSPSDAPGDTQYF. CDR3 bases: TGTGCCAGCAGCCCCTCGGACGCCCCCGGAGATACGCAGTATTTT.

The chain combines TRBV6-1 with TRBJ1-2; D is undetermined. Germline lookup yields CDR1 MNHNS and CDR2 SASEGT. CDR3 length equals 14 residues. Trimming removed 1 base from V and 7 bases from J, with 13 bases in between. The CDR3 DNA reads TGTGCCAGCAGTGAAGGTGGGGTCTGGGGTGGCTACACCTTC. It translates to CASSEGGVWGGYTF.

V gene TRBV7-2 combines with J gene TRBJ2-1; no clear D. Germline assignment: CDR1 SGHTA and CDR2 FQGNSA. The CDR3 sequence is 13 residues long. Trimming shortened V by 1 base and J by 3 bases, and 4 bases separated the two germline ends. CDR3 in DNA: TGTGCCAGCAGCTTAGAGGACTACAATGAGCAGTTCTTC. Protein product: CASSLEDYNEQFF.

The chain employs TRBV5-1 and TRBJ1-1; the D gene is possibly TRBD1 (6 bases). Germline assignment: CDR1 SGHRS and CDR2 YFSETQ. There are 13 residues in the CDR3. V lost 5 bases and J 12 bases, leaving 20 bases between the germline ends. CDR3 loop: CASSQGSLEVTFF. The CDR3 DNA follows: TGCGCCAGCAGTCAGGGGTCCCTCGAGGTAACTTTCTTT.

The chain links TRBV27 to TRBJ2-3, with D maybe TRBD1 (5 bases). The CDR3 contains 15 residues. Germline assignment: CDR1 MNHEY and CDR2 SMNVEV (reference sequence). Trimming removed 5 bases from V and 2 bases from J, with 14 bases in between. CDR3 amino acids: CASSLMGHLTDTQYF. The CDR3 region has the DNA TGTGCCAGCAGTCTTATGGGGCACCTCACAGATACGCAGTATTTT.

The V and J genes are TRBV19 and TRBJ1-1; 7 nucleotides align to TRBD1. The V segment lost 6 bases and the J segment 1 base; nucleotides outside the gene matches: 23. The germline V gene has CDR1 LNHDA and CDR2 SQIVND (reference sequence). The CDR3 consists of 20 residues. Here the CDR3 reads CASSVSPKTGTAAKNTEAFF. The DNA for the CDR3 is TGTGCCAGTAGCGTCAGCCCCAAAACCGGGACAGCCGCAAAGAACACTGAAGCTTTCTTT. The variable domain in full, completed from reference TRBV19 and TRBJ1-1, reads DGGITQSPKYLFRKEGQNVTLSCEQNLNHDAMYWYRQDPGQGLRLIYYSQIVNDFQKGDIAEGYSVSREKKESFPLTVTSAQKNPTAFYLCASSVSPKTGTAAKNTEAFFGQGTRLTVV.

This chain's CDR3 is CATRSRAGVYNEQFF. DNA for the CDR3: TGTGCCACCAGGAGTAGAGCGGGGGTCTACAATGAGCAGTTCTTC. The chain combines TRBV28 with TRBJ2-1; 8 bases match TRBD2. The CDR3 is 15 residues long. Germline lookup yields CDR1 MDHEN and CDR2 SYDVKM. Trimming took 10 bases from V and 3 from J; bases not matched to a gene: 11.

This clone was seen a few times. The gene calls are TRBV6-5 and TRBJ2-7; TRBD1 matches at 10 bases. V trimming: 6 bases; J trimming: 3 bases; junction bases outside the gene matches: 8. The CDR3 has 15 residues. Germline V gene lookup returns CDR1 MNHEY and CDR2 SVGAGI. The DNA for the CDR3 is TGTGCCAGCAGAGGGGGGACAGGGGCGTACTACGAGCAGTACTTC. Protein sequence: CASRGGTGAYYEQYF.

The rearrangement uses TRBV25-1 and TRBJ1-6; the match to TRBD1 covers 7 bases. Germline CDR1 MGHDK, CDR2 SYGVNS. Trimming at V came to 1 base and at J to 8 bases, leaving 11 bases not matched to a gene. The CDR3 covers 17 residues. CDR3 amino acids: CASSEFRGGQDHSPLHF. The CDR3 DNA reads TGTGCCAGCAGTGAATTCCGGGGAGGACAGGACCATTCACCCCTCCACTTT. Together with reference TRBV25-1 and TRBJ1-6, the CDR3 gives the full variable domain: EADIYQTPRYLVIGTGKKITLECSQTMGHDKMYWYQQDPGMELHLIHYSYGVNSTEKGDLSSESTVSRIRTEHFPLTLESARPSHTSQYLCASSEFRGGQDHSPLHFGNGTRLTVT.

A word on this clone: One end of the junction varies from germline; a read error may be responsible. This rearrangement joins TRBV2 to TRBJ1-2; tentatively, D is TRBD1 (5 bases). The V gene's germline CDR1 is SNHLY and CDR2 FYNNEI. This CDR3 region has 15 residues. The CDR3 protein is CASREGRGVNYGYTF. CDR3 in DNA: TGTGCCAGCCGTGAGGGACGGGGGGTGAACTATGGCTACACCTTC.

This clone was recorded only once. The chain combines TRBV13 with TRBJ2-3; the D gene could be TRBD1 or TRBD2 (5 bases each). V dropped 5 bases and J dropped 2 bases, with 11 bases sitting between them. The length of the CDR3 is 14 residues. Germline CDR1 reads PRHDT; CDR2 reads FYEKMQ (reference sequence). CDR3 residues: CASSTGTDTDTQYF. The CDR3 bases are TGTGCCAGCAGCACCGGGACCGACACAGATACGCAGTATTTT.

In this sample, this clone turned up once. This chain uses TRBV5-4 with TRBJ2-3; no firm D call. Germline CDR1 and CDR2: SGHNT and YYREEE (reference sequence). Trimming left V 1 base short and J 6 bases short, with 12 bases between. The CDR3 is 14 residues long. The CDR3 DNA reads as TGTGCCAGCAGCTTGCGAACGACGTGGGATACGCAGTATTTT. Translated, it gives CASSLRTTWDTQYF.

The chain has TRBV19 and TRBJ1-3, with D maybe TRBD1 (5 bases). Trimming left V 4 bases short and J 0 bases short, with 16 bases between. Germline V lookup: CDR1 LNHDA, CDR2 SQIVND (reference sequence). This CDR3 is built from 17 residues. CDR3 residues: CASSKQVPQSSGNTIYF. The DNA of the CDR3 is TGTGCCAGTAGTAAACAGGTCCCTCAAAGCTCTGGAAACACCATATATTTT. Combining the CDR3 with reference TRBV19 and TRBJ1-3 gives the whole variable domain DGGITQSPKYLFRKEGQNVTLSCEQNLNHDAMYWYRQDPGQGLRLIYYSQIVNDFQKGDIAEGYSVSREKKESFPLTVTSAQKNPTAFYLCASSKQVPQSSGNTIYFGEGSWLTVV.

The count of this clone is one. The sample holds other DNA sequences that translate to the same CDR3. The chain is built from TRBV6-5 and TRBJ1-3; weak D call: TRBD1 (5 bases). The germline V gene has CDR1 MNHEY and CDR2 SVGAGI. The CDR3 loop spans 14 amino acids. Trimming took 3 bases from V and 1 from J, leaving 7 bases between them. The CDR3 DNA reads TGTGCCAGCAGTTATGACAGTTCTGGAAACACCATATATTTT. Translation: CASSYDSSGNTIYF.